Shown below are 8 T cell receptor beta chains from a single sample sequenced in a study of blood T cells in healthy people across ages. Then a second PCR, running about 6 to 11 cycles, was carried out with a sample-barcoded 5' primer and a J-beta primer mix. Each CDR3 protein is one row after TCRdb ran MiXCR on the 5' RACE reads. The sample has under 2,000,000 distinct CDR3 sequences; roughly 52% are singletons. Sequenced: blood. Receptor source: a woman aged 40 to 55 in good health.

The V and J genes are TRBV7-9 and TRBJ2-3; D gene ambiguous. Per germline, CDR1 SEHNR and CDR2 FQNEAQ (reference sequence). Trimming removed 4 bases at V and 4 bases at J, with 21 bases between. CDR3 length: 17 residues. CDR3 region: CASSSPTGTAYPDTQYF. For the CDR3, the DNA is TGTGCCAGCAGCTCCCCAACCGGAACGGCCTATCCAGATACGCAGTATTTT.

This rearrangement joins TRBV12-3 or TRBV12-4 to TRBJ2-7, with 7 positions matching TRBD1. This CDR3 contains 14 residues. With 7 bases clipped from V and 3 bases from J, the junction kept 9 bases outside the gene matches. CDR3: CASTKGQTVYEQYF. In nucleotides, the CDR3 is TGTGCCAGCACCAAGGGACAGACTGTCTACGAGCAGTACTTC.

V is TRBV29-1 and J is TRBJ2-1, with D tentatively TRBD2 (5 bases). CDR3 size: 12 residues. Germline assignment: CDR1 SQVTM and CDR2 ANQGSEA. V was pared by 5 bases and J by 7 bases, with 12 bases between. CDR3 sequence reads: CSVTGSGNEQFF. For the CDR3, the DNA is TGCAGCGTTACGGGGTCGGGGAATGAGCAGTTCTTC.

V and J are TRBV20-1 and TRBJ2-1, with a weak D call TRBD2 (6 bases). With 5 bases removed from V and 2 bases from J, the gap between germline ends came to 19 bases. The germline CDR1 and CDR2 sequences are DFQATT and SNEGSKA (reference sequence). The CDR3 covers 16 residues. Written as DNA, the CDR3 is TGCAGTGCTCCAAACGCAGGCGGGGATACCTACAATGAGCAGTTCTTC. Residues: CSAPNAGGDTYNEQFF.

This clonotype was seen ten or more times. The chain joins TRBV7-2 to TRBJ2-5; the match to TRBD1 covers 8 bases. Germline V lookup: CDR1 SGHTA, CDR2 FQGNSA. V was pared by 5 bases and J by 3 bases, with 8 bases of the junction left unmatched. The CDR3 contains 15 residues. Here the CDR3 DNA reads TGTGCCAGCAGCCCCGGCGGACAGGGAAAAGAGACCCAGTACTTC. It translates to CASSPGGQGKETQYF.

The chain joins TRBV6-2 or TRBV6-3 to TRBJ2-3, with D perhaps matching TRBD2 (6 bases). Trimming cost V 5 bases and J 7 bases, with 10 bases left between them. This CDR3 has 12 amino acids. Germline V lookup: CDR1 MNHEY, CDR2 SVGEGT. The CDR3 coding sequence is TGTGCCAGCAGTCTACTAGCAAATACGCAGTATTTT. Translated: CASSLLANTQYF.

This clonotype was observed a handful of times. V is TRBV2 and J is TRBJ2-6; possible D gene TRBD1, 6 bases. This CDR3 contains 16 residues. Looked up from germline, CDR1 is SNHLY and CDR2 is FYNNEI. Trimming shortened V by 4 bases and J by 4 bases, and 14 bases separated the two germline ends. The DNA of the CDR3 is TGTGCCAGCAGTGTATACAGGGTCGCCGGGGCCAACGTCCTGACTTTC. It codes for CASSVYRVAGANVLTF.

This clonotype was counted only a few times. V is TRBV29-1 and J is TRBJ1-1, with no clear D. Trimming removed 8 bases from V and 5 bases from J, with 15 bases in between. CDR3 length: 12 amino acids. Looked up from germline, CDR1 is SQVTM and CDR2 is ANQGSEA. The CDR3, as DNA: TGCAGCTCTGAAGAGGTAGGGACTGAAGCTTTCTTT. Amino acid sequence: CSSEEVGTEAFF.